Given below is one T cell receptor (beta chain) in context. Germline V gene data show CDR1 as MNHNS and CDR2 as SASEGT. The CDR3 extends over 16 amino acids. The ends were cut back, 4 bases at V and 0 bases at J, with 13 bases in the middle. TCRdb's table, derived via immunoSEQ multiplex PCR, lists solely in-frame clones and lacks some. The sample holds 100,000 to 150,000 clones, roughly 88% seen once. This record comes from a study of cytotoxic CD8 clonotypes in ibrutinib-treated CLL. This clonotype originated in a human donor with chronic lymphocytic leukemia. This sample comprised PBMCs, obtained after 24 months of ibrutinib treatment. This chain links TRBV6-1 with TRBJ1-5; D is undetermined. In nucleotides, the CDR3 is TGTGCCAGCAGTGTTGCAAGAGTTCGTAGCAATCAGCCCCAGCATTTT. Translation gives CASSVARVRSNQPQHF.